This T cell receptor beta chain was sequenced for a study of lymphopenia after photon versus proton radiotherapy. Assay: immunoSEQ multiplex PCR; the TCRdb copy retains only in-frame clones and omits some. The table includes roughly 150,000 clones, 70% to 90% detected once. Between the trimmed V and J ends, which lost 5 bases and 1 base, there was a span of 11 bases. CDR3 size: 15 residues. From germline, CDR1 is LNHDA and CDR2 SQIVND (reference sequence). Whole-study findings and limits: Larger post-nadir TCR diversity loss correlated inversely with survival in deceased patients. Relative stability marked proton patients; photon patients lost diversity and naive cells. Better survival with proton therapy was suggested as possible, not demonstrated. Oligoclonal CD8+ Temra expansion after nadir drove photon patients' diversity drop.

On this clone itself: Its antigen is still unknown.

This TCR was sampled from a man aged 45-65 years with gastric cancer. V is TRBV19 and J is TRBJ2-2; D call uncertain. This specimen was peripheral blood, taken from a patient treated with photon-based radiotherapy. The CDR3 is CASSPRAQNTGELFF. CDR3 DNA sequence: TGTGCCAGTAGTCCCCGGGCCCAGAACACCGGGGAGCTGTTTTTT.